The rows below give T cell receptor beta chains drawn from one sample of a study of cytomegalovirus exposure and HLA in healthy donors. TCRdb's table, derived via immunoSEQ multiplex PCR, lists solely in-frame clones and lacks some. The sample yields some 130,000 clones, about 82% seen once. The sequencing sample was made of PBMCs. These receptors were taken from a female donor in good health and CMV-seropositive. Both conserved end residues are part of each CDR3. A D gene is named only where the DNA matches it firmly. Size values are once, few and many counts, or a class for expanded clones, and some rows have none.

d_call	j_call	v_call	clone_size	cdr3_nt	cdr3_aa
TRBD1	TRBJ1-6	TRBV6-5	-	TGTGCCAGCAGTTCCGGGACAGGGAGATCACCCCTCCACTTT	CASSSGTGRSPLHF
-	TRBJ2-3	TRBV5-4	-	TGTGCCAGCAGCGGGGGCACGGGCCGCACAGATACGCAGTATTTT	CASSGGTGRTDTQYF
-	TRBJ2-7	TRBV5-4	-	TGTGCCATCACCGGGACATCGGATAACTACGAGCAGTACTTC	CAITGTSDNYEQYF
-	TRBJ1-3	TRBV5-1	few	TGCGCCAGCAGCTTGGCCGGGAAAGGAAACACCATATATTTT	CASSLAGKGNTIYF
-	TRBJ2-3	TRBV7-9	-	TGTGCCAGCAGGTCAAGGGGCATGATCACAGATACGCAGTATTTT	CASRSRGMITDTQYF
TRBD1	TRBJ1-3	TRBV5-6	many	TGTGCCAGCAGCGCCGGGACAGGGGCCTACACCATATATTTT	CASSAGTGAYTIYF
-	TRBJ1-2	TRBV5-1	-	TGCGCCAGCTCCATTTCAAACAGGGCCTATGGCTACACCTTC	CASSISNRAYGYTF
-	TRBJ1-1	TRBV5-1	-	TGCGCCAGCAGAACGGCGGCGGACACTGAAGCTTTCTTT	CASRTAADTEAFF
-	TRBJ2-3	TRBV28	-	TGTGCCAGCAGTACGACGGACCCTACCGAGGCGGGAACAGATACGCAGTATTTT	CASSTTDPTEAGTDTQYF
-	TRBJ2-5	TRBV5-1	-	TGCGCCAGCAGCCAGGGATCTCTTCAAGAGACCCAGTACTTC	CASSQGSLQETQYF
TRBD1	TRBJ2-1	TRBV7-3	-	TGTGCCAGCAGCTTATTAGGACAGGGCGACAATGAGCAGTTCTTC	CASSLLGQGDNEQFF
TRBD2	TRBJ2-7	TRBV7-3	-	TGTGCCAGCAGCTTAAGAGGGAGGGACGAGCAGTACTTC	CASSLRGRDEQYF
-	TRBJ1-2	TRBV10-3	-	TGTGCCATCAGTGAGGATGGACAGAAGTATGGCTACACCTTC	CAISEDGQKYGYTF
-	TRBJ1-2	TRBV27	-	TGTGCCAGCAGTTTTGGACAGTTGGAGGGCTACACCTTC	CASSFGQLEGYTF
TRBD1	TRBJ2-7	TRBV30	-	TGTGCCTGGAGTGTTTGGCAGGGGGCGCTTGAGCAGTACTTC	CAWSVWQGALEQYF
TRBD1	TRBJ2-2	TRBV5-1	once	TGCGCCAGCAGTTCTGACAGGGGTACCGGGGAGCTGTTTTTT	CASSSDRGTGELFF
TRBD1	TRBJ2-7	TRBV18	-	TGTGCCAGCTCACCCGGACAGGGCTCCTACGAGCAGTACTTC	CASSPGQGSYEQYF
TRBD2	TRBJ2-7	TRBV5-1	once	TGCGCCAGCAGCTTCGGCGGGAGGGGACGATCAACCTACGAGCAGTACTTC	CASSFGGRGRSTYEQYF
TRBD1	TRBJ1-1	TRBV10-1	-	TGCGCCAGCAGTAGGACAGGGGTCTCGGGCACTGAAGCTTTCTTT	CASSRTGVSGTEAFF
TRBD1	TRBJ2-5	TRBV5-4	-	TGTGCCAGCAGCTGGGACAGCTCTGCGGGAGAGACCCAGTACTTC	CASSWDSSAGETQYF
TRBD1	TRBJ2-5	TRBV18	-	TGTGCCAGCACGAAGAGGGACAGTCAAGAGACCCAGTACTTC	CASTKRDSQETQYF
-	TRBJ1-1	TRBV6-6	-	TGTGCCAGCAGTTCCCAGGGAGGAACTGAAGCTTTCTTT	CASSSQGGTEAFF
TRBD1	TRBJ1-4	TRBV7-9	once	TGTGCCAGCAGCTACCCGGGACAGGGGGTTGAAAAACTGTTTTTT	CASSYPGQGVEKLFF
TRBD1	TRBJ1-1	TRBV5-1	few	TGCGCCAGCAGCCCGGGACAGGGGGCGATGAACACTGAAGCTTTCTTT	CASSPGQGAMNTEAFF
-	TRBJ2-5	TRBV2	few	TGTGCCAGCAGTGACCCCACAGGGCGGGAGACCCAGTACTTC	CASSDPTGRETQYF
TRBD1	TRBJ1-6	TRBV5-1	-	TGCGCCAGCAGCTCCGGACAGGGTCTCTCACCCCTCCACTTT	CASSSGQGLSPLHF
TRBD1	TRBJ1-5	TRBV6-5	-	TGTGCCAGCACCGACAGGGAAGGACAGCCCCAGCATTTT	CASTDREGQPQHF
TRBD1	TRBJ2-6	TRBV19	-	TGTGCCAGTAGGGACAGGGACCCCTCTGGGGCCAACGTCCTGACTTTC	CASRDRDPSGANVLTF
TRBD1	TRBJ1-3	TRBV25-1	-	TGTGCCAGCAGTGATAAGGGGGCAAAGGGAAACACCATATATTTT	CASSDKGAKGNTIYF
TRBD1	TRBJ2-5	TRBV25-1	-	TGTGCCAGCAGTGAAGAACAGGGGGATGGTTGGGAGACCCAGTACTTC	CASSEEQGDGWETQYF
TRBD2	TRBJ2-1	TRBV5-6	-	TGTGCCAGCAGCCTTAGAGCGGGGAATGAGCAGTTCTTC	CASSLRAGNEQFF
TRBD2	TRBJ2-3	TRBV6-1	many	TGTGCCAGCAGTGATCGGCTAGCGGGGGCAGATACGCAGTATTTT	CASSDRLAGADTQYF
TRBD1	TRBJ1-2	TRBV6-5	few	TGTGCCAGCAGTCCCAGAGGACAGGGGAACTATGGCTACACCTTC	CASSPRGQGNYGYTF
TRBD1	TRBJ2-5	TRBV2	-	TGTGCCAGCAGTGCACTACAGGGGGGTGAGGAGACCCAGTACTTC	CASSALQGGEETQYF
-	TRBJ2-5	TRBV2	-	TGTGCCAGCAGTGAAGATGGGGGACTGCAAGAGACCCAGTACTTC	CASSEDGGLQETQYF
-	TRBJ1-1	TRBV7-3	-	TGTGCCAGCAGCTTAGTTTCGGGGTCATCTGAAGCTTTCTTT	CASSLVSGSSEAFF
-	TRBJ1-2	TRBV6-4	-	TGTGCCAGCAGTGTGGGGGCCGGATATGGCTACACCTTC	CASSVGAGYGYTF
-	TRBJ1-4	TRBV6-1	-	TGTGCCAGCAGTGAAGTCCTTAATGAAAAACTGTTTTTT	CASSEVLNEKLFF
-	TRBJ2-7	TRBV7-9	-	TGTGCCAGCAGCTCCCTGTACGAGCAGTACTTC	CASSSLYEQYF
-	TRBJ2-7	TRBV5-5	-	TGTGCCAGCAGCTTGGCAGGGACTTACGAGCAGTACTTC	CASSLAGTYEQYF
TRBD1	TRBJ2-7	TRBV15	-	TGTGCCACCAGCCAACGGACAGGACCCTACGAGCAGTACTTC	CATSQRTGPYEQYF
-	TRBJ1-2	TRBV29-1	-	TGCAGCGTTGATGGGGGGGGCGCATTCTATGGCTACACCTTC	CSVDGGGAFYGYTF
-	TRBJ2-7	TRBV30	-	TGTGCCTGGACCCGCGGGTCAACCTACGAGCAGTACTTC	CAWTRGSTYEQYF
-	TRBJ2-1	TRBV9	-	TGTGCCAGCAGCGTAGTAGGACTCTCTTCCGAGCAGTTCTTC	CASSVVGLSSEQFF
-	TRBJ2-7	TRBV28	-	TGTGCCAGCAGTTTTTTAGGCGGAAACTACGAGCAGTACTTC	CASSFLGGNYEQYF
-	TRBJ2-5	TRBV2	-	TGTGCCAGCAGTGAATCGGCGGTCCGGGAGACCCAGTACTTC	CASSESAVRETQYF
-	TRBJ2-4	TRBV30	-	TGTGCCTGGAGTCGGCAGGGGGCCAAAAACATTCAGTACTTC	CAWSRQGAKNIQYF
TRBD2	TRBJ2-7	TRBV6-5	-	TGTGCCAGCAGTACCAGCGGGATCCTCTCCTACGAGCAGTACTTC	CASSTSGILSYEQYF
TRBD1	TRBJ1-2	TRBV19	-	TGTGCCAGTAAGACAGGGGGCGCGCCCTATGGCTACACCTTC	CASKTGGAPYGYTF